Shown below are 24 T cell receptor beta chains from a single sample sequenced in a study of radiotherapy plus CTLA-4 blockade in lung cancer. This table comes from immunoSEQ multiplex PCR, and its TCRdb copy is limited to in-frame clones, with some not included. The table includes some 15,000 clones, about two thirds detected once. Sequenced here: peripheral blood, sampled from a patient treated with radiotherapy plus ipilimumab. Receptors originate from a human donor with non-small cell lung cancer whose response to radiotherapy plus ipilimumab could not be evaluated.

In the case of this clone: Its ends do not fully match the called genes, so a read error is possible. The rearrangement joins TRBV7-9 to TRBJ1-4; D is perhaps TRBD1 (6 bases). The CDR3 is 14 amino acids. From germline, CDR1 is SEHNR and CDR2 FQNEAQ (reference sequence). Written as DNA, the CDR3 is TGTGCCATCCAGGACTTTGGGGGCAATGAAAGACTGTTTTTT. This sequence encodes CAIQDFGGNERLFF.

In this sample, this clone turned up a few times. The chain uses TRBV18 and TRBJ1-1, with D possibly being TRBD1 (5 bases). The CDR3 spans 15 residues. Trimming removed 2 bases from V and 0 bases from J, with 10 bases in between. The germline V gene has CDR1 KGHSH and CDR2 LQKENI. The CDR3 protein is CASSPVGGLNTEAFF. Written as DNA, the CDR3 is TGTGCCAGCTCACCAGTCGGGGGGTTGAACACTGAAGCTTTCTTT.

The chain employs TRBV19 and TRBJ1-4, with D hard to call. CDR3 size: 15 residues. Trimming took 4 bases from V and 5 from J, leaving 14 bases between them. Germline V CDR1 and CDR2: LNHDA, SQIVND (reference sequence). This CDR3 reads CASSNVGRGNEKLFF. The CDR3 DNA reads TGTGCCAGTAGTAACGTGGGTCGGGGAAATGAAAAACTGTTTTTT.

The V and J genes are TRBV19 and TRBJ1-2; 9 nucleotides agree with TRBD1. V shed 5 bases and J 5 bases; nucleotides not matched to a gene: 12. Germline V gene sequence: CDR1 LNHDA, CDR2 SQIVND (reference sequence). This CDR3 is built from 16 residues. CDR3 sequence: CASSLLQGARAYGYTF. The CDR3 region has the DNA TGTGCCAGTAGTTTGTTACAGGGGGCGCGGGCGTATGGCTACACCTTC.

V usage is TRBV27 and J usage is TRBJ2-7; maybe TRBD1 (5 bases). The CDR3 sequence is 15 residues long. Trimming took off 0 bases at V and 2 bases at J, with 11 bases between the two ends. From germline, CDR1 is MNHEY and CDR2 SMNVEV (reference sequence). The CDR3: CASSLSGRFPYEQYV. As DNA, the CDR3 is TGTGCCAGCAGTTTATCGGGGCGATTCCCCTACGAGCAGTACGTC.

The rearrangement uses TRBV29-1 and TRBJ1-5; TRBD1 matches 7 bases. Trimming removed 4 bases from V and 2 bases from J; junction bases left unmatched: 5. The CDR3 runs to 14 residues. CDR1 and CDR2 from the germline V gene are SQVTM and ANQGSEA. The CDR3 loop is CSVVDRNGNQPQHF. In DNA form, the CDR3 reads TGCAGCGTTGTGGACAGGAATGGCAATCAGCCCCAGCATTTT.

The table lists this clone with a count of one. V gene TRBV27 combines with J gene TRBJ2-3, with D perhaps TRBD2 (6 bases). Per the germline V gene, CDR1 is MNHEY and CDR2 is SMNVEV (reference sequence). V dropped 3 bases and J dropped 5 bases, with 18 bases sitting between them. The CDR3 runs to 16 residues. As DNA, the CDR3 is TGTGCCAGCAGTTTTGCTGGCGGGGTGGCGGGAGATACGCAGTATTTT. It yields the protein CASSFAGGVAGDTQYF.

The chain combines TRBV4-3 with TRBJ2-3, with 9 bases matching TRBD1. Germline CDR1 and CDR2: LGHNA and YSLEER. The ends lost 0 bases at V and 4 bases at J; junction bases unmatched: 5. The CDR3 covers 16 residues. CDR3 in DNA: TGCGCCAGCAGCCAAGAAAGGGGACAGGGTTCAGATACGCAGTATTTT. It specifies CASSQERGQGSDTQYF.

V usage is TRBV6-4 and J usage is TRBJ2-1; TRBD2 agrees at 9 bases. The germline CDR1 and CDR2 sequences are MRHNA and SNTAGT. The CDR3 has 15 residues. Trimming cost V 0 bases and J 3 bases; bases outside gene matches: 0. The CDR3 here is CASSDSRGGYNEQFF. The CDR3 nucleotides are TGTGCCAGCAGTGACTCGCGGGGGGGCTACAATGAGCAGTTCTTC.

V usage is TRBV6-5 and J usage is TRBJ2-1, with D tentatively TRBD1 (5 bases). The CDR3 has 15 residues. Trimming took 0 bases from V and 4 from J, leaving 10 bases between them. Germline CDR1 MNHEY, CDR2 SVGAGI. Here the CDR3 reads CASSYSWQGYNEQFF. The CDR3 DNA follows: TGTGCCAGCAGTTACTCGTGGCAGGGTTACAATGAGCAGTTCTTC.

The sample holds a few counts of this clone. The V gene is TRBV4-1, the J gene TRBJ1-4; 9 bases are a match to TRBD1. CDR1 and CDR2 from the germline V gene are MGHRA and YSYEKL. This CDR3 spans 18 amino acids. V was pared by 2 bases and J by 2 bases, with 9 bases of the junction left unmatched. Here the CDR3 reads CASSQNPTGGETNEKLFF. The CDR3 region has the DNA TGCGCCAGCAGCCAAAACCCCACAGGGGGCGAGACTAATGAAAAACTGTTTTTT.

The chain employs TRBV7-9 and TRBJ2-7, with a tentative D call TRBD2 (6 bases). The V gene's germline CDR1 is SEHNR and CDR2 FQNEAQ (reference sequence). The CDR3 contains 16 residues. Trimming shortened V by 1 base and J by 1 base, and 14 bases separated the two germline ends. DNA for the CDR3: TGTGCCAGCAGCTTAGGGGAGGCGGACTGGTCCTACGAGCAGTACGTC. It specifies CASSLGEADWSYEQYV.

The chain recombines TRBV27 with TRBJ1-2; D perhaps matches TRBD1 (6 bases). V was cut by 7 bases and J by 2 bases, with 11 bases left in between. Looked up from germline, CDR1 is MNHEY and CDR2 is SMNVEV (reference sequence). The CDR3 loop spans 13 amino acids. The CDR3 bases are TGTGCCAGCATGGGCAGGGGAAACTATGGCTACACCTTC. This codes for CASMGRGNYGYTF.

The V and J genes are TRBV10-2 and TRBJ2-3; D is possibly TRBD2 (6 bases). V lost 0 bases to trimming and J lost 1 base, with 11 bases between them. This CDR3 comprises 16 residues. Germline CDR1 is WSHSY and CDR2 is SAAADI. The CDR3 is CASSESPGLGTDTQYF. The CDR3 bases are TGCGCCAGCAGTGAGTCCCCGGGACTGGGCACAGATACGCAGTATTTT.

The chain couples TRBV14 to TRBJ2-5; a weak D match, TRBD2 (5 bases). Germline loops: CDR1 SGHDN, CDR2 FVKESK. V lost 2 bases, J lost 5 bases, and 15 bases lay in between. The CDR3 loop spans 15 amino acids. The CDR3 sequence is CASSQSGSLGETQYF. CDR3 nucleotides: TGTGCCAGCAGCCAAAGTGGGAGTCTAGGGGAGACCCAGTACTTC.

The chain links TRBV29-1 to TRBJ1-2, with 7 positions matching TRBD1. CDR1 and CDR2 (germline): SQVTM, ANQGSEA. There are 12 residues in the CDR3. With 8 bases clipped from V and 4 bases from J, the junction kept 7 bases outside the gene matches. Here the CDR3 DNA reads TGCAGCTTCGGGGGGGACAGCTATGGCTACACCTTC. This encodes CSFGGDSYGYTF.

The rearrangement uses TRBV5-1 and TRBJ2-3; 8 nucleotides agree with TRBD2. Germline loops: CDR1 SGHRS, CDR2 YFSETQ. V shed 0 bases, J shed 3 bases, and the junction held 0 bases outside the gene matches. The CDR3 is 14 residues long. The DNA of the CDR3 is TGCGCCAGCAGCTTGGCGGGGGGGACAGATACGCAGTATTTT. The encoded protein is CASSLAGGTDTQYF.

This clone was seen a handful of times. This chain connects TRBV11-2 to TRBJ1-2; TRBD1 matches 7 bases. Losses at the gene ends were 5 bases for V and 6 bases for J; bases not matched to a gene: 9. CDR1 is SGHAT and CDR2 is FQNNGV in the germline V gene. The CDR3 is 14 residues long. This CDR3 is CASSPDRVSDGYTF. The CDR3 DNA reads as TGTGCCAGCAGCCCTGACAGGGTTTCGGATGGCTACACCTTC. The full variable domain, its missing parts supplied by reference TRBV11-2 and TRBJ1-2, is EAGVAQSPRYKIIEKRQSVAFWCNPISGHATLYWYQQILGQGPKLLIQFQNNGVVDDSQLPKDRFSAERLKGVDSTLKIQPAKLEDSAVYLCASSPDRVSDGYTFGSGTRLTVV.

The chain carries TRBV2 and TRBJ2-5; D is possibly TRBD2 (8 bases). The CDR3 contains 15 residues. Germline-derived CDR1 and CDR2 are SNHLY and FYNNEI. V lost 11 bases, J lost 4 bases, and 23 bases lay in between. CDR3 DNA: TGTGCCGCAGGGGGGTCGGGGGGGCCAGGAGAGACCCAGTACTTC. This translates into CAAGGSGGPGETQYF.

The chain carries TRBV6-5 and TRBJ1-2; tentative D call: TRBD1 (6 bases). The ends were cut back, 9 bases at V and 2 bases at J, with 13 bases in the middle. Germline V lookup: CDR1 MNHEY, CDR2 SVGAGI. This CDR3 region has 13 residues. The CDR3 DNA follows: TGTGCCAGTGTTGGAACAGGGAACTATGGCTACACCTTC. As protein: CASVGTGNYGYTF.

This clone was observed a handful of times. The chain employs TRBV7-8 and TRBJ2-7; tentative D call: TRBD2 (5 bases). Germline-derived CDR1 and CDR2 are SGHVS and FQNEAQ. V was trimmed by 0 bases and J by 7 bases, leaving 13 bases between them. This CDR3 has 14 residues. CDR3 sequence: CASSLASISGEQYF. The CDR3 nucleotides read TGTGCCAGCAGCTTAGCGTCCATATCGGGAGAGCAGTACTTC.

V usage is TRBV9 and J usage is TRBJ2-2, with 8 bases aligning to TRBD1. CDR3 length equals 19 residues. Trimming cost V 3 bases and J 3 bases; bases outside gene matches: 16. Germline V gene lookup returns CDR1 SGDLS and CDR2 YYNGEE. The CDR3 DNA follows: TGTGCCAGCAGCGAACACTATAAGGACAGGGCGTCGGACACCGGGGAGCTGTTTTTT. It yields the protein CASSEHYKDRASDTGELFF.

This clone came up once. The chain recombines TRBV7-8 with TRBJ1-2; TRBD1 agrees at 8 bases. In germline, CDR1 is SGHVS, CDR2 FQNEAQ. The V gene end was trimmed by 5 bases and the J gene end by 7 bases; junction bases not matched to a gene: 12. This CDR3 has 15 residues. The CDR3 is CASSPSRQGPLGYTF. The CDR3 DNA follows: TGTGCCAGCAGCCCTAGCAGACAGGGGCCGCTTGGCTACACCTTC.

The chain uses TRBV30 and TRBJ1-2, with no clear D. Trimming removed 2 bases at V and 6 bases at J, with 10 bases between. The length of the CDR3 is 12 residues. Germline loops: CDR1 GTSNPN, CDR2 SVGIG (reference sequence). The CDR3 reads CAWSPRSDGYTF. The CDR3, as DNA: TGTGCCTGGAGTCCCCGTTCGGATGGCTACACCTTC.